Below, 16 T cell receptor beta chains from the same sample are listed, as sequenced in a study of shared clonotypes between healthy human individuals (TCRdb year 2020). CD8 naive samples were CD45RO-negative cells positively selected for CCR7, giving a CD45RA+CCR7+ population that excluded TemRA cells. Receptor amplification or capture employed the immunoSEQ multiplex PCR assay. TCRdb stores this immuneACCESS table with in-frame sequences only. Part of the clones is absent; in the studies checked, under half of the shortfall reflects unresolved V genes, and no reason is known for the rest. The sample includes 550,000 to 650,000 clones, with 90% to 97% observed a single time. Together, the top ten hold around 0.1% of the sample. Sequenced: naive CD8+ T cells sorted from blood. This specimen's cell subset or site label, per the study, means: CD45RA+CCR7+. These TCRs come from a woman aged 25 to 39 in good health.

The chain has TRBV6-1 and TRBJ1-1; tentative D call: TRBD1 (5 bases). Germline assignment: CDR1 MNHNS and CDR2 SASEGT. Trimming stripped 1 base from V and 1 base from J, with 22 bases between. This CDR3 has 19 amino acids. CDR3 nucleotide sequence: TGTGCCAGCAGTGAAGGTAAAGATCTTCGGGGCGTGGGGAACACTGAAGCTTTCTTT. Residues: CASSEGKDLRGVGNTEAFF.

The chain combines TRBV2 with TRBJ1-5; no clear D gene. V was shortened by 0 bases and J by 5 bases, with 8 bases between the two germline ends. The CDR3 consists of 14 residues. Germline CDR1 is SNHLY and CDR2 is FYNNEI. The CDR3 here is CASSEAGGYQPQHF. CDR3 DNA sequence: TGTGCCAGCAGTGAAGCGGGAGGTTATCAGCCCCAGCATTTT.

This chain links TRBV27 with TRBJ1-1, with TRBD1 matching over 9 bases. Losses at the gene ends were 6 bases for V and 1 base for J; bases not matched to a gene: 6. This CDR3 contains 15 residues. Germline V lookup: CDR1 MNHEY, CDR2 SMNVEV (reference sequence). The DNA of the CDR3 is TGTGCCAGCAGACAACAGGGGGCGGGGAACACTGAAGCTTTCTTT. It translates to CASRQQGAGNTEAFF.

The chain couples TRBV4-1 to TRBJ2-7; D remains unclear. Germline V lookup: CDR1 MGHRA, CDR2 YSYEKL. V lost 3 bases to trimming and J lost 4 bases, with 10 bases between them. The CDR3 runs 13 residues. CDR3 coding DNA: TGCGCCAGCAGCCAGGCACCTCCTTACGAGCAGTACTTC. This codes for CASSQAPPYEQYF.

The chain employs TRBV30 and TRBJ1-3; D call uncertain. There are 11 residues in the CDR3. Germline V lookup: CDR1 GTSNPN, CDR2 SVGIG (reference sequence). Trimming stripped 3 bases from V and 7 bases from J, with 7 bases between. The CDR3 region is CAWRGGNTIYF. DNA for the CDR3: TGTGCCTGGAGGGGTGGGAACACCATATATTTT.

V and J are TRBV6-1 and TRBJ1-5, with a weak D call TRBD1 (5 bases). The CDR3 contains 15 residues. Trimming took off 6 bases at V and 1 base at J, with 13 bases between the two ends. Germline V lookup: CDR1 MNHNS, CDR2 SASEGT. CDR3 loop: CASSETVGSNQPQHF. The CDR3 coding sequence is TGTGCCAGCAGCGAGACAGTGGGGAGCAATCAGCCCCAGCATTTT.

The V and J genes are TRBV5-6 and TRBJ1-2; no reliable D call. The germline V gene has CDR1 SGHDT and CDR2 YYEEEE. V shed 0 bases and J shed 8 bases, with 14 bases lying between them. CDR3 length: 14 residues. For the CDR3, the DNA is TGTGCCAGCAGCTTGGGCATTGGGGATACGGGCTACACCTTC. Protein product: CASSLGIGDTGYTF.

V gene TRBV7-9 combines with J gene TRBJ2-1, with a weak D call TRBD2 (6 bases). The CDR3 contains 16 residues. CDR1 is SEHNR, CDR2 FQNEAQ, per germline (reference sequence). With 5 bases removed from V and 0 bases from J, the gap between germline ends came to 14 bases. CDR3 sequence (DNA): TGTGCCAGCAGCCCTCGGACTACGAGCTCCTACAATGAGCAGTTCTTC. It yields the protein CASSPRTTSSYNEQFF.

The gene calls are TRBV5-6 and TRBJ2-7; TRBD1 matches 7 bases. This CDR3 has 14 residues. Germline lookup yields CDR1 SGHDT and CDR2 YYEEEE. J lost 5 bases, V lost 4 bases, and 9 bases had no gene match. The CDR3 bases are TGTGCCAGCAGCGCTACGGACAGGCGCCACGAGCAGTACTTC. It specifies CASSATDRRHEQYF.

The chain combines TRBV11-3 with TRBJ2-3; 7 nucleotides align to TRBD2. V lost 5 bases and J lost 5; bases outside the gene matches: 10. CDR1 and CDR2 (germline): SGHNT, YENEEA. The CDR3 sequence is 15 residues long. The CDR3 region is CASSGGAGAGDTQYF. CDR3 bases: TGTGCCAGCAGCGGAGGGGCGGGAGCGGGAGATACGCAGTATTTT.

V and J are TRBV5-4 and TRBJ2-1; D is undetermined. Deletions cut 2 bases from V and 8 bases from J, with 8 bases between. CDR3 length: 12 residues. In germline, CDR1 is SGHNT, CDR2 YYREEE (reference sequence). The CDR3 nucleotides read TGTGCCAGCAGCTTCAATCGCTATGAGCAGTTCTTC. It encodes CASSFNRYEQFF.

The chain is built from TRBV5-4 and TRBJ2-4; D remains ambiguous. The CDR3 loop spans 14 amino acids. Trimming pared 4 bases from V and 0 bases from J, leaving 8 bases between. CDR1 SGHNT and CDR2 YYREEE come from the germline V gene (reference sequence). This CDR3 reads CASSIFLAKNIQYF. Written as DNA, the CDR3 is TGTGCCAGCAGCATTTTCTTAGCCAAAAACATTCAGTACTTC.

This clone was observed a single time. This rearrangement joins TRBV28 to TRBJ2-1; D possibly matches TRBD1 or TRBD2 (5 bases each). The length of the CDR3 is 16 residues. Germline loops: CDR1 MDHEN, CDR2 SYDVKM. Trimming shortened V by 4 bases and J by 7 bases, and 20 bases separated the two germline ends. CDR3 DNA: TGTGCCAGCAGTTCCGGGATTTGGGGGAGTGGGAATGAGCAGTTCTTC. Its translation is CASSSGIWGSGNEQFF.

The rearrangement links TRBV6-5 to TRBJ2-1, with TRBD2 matching 7 bases. CDR1 and CDR2 from the germline V gene are MNHEY and SVGAGI. V dropped 10 bases and J dropped 5; count of bases not matched to a gene: 14. The CDR3 is 15 amino acids. DNA of the CDR3: TGTGCCACCCTAACTAGCGAAGGTGGTGACAATGAGCAGTTCTTC. Protein product: CATLTSEGGDNEQFF.

This clone was recorded only once. The chain links TRBV29-1 to TRBJ2-7; 11 bases line up with TRBD2. J gave up 6 bases and V 5 bases, and 0 bases lay outside the gene matches. The CDR3 runs 11 residues. The germline V gene has CDR1 SQVTM and CDR2 ANQGSEA. The CDR3 loop is CSVTSGSEQYF. The DNA for the CDR3 is TGCAGCGTTACTAGCGGGAGCGAGCAGTACTTC.

V and J are TRBV19 and TRBJ2-7, with 7 bases lining up with TRBD1. This CDR3 is built from 13 residues. Germline CDR1 LNHDA, CDR2 SQIVND (reference sequence). Trimming cost V 6 bases and J 2 bases; bases outside gene matches: 4. The CDR3, as DNA: TGTGCCAGTAGACGGGACAGAACCTACGAGCAGTACTTC. It specifies CASRRDRTYEQYF.